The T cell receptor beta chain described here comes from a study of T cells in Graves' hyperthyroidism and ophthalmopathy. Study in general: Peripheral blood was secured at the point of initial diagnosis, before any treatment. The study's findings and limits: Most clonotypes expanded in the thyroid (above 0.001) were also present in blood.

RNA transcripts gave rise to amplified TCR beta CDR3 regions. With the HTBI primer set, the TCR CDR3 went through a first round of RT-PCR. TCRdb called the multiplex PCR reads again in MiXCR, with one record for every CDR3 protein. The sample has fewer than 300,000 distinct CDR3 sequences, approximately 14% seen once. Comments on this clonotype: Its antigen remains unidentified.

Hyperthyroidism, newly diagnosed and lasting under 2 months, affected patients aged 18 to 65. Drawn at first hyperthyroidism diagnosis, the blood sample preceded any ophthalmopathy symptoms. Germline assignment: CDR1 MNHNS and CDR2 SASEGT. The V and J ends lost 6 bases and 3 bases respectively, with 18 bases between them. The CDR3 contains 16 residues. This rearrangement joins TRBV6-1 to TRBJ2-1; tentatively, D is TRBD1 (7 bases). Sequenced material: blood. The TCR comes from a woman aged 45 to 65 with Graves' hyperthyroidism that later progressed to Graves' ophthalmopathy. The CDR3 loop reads CASSALGGTVYNEQFF. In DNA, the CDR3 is TGTGCCAGCAGCGCCCTTGGGGGGACAGTCTACAATGAGCAGTTCTTC.